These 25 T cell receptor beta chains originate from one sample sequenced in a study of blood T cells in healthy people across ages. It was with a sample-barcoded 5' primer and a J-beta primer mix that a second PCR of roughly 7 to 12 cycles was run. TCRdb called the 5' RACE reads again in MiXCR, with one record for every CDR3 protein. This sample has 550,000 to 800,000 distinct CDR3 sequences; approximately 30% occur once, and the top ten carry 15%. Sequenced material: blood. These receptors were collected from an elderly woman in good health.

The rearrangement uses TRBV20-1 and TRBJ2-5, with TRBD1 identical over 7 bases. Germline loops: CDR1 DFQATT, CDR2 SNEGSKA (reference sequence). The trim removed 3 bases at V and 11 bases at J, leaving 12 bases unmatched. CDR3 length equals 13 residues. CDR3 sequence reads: CSARTGFSFGQYF. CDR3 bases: TGCAGTGCTAGGACAGGGTTCTCGTTTGGGCAGTACTTC.

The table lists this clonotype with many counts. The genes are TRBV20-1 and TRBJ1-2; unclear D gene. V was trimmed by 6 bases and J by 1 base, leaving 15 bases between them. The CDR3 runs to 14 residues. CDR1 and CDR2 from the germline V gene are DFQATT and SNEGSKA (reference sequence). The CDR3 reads CSAIGRRINYGYTF. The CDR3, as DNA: TGCAGTGCAATAGGGCGGAGGATTAACTATGGCTACACCTTC.

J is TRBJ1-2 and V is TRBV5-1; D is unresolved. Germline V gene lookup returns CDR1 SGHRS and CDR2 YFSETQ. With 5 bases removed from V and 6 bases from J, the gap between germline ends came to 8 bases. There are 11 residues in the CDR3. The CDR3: CASSGPHGYTF. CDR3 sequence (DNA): TGCGCCAGCAGTGGGCCTCATGGCTACACCTTC.

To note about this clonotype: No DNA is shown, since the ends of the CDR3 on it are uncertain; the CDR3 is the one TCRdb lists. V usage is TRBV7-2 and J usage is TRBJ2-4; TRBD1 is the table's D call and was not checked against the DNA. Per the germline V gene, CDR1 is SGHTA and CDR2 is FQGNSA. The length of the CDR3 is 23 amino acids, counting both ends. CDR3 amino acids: CASSFSVTEAFFGQGRSKNIQYF.

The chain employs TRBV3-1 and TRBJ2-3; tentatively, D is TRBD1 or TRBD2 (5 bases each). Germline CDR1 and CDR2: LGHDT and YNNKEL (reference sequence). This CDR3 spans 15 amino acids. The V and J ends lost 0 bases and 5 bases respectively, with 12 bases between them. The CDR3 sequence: CASSQDRGELDTQYF. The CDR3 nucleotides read TGTGCCAGCAGCCAAGATCGGGGCGAGTTAGATACGCAGTATTTT.

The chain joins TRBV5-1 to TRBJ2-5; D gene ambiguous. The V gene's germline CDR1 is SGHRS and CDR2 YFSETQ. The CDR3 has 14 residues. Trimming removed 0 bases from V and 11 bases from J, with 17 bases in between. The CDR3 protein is CASSLGNSYNGQYF. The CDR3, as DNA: TGCGCCAGCAGCTTGGGCAACTCCTACAATGGGCAGTACTTC.

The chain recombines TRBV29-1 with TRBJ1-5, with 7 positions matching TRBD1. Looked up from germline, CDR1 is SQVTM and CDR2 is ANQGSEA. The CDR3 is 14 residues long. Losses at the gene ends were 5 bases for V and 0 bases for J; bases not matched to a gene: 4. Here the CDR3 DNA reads TGCAGCGTTAAGGGGACAGATAGCAATCAGCCCCAGCATTTT. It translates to CSVKGTDSNQPQHF. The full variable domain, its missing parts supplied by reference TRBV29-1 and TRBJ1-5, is SAVISQKPSRDICQRGTSLTIQCQVDSQVTMMFWYRQQPGQSLTLIATANQGSEATYESGFVIDKFPISRPNLTFSTLTVSNMSPEDSSIYLCSVKGTDSNQPQHFGDGTRLSIL.

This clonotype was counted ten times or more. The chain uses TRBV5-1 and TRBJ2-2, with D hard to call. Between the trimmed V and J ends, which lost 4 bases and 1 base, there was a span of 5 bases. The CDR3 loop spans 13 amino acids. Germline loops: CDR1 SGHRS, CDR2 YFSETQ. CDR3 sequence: CASSHGNTGELFF. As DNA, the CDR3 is TGCGCCAGCAGCCACGGGAACACCGGGGAGCTGTTTTTT. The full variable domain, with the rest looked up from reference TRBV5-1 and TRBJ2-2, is KAGVTQTPRYLIKTRGQQVTLSCSPISGHRSVSWYQQTPGQGLQFLFEYFSETQRNKGNFPGRFSGRQFSNSRSEMNVSTLELGDSALYLCASSHGNTGELFFGEGSRLTVL.

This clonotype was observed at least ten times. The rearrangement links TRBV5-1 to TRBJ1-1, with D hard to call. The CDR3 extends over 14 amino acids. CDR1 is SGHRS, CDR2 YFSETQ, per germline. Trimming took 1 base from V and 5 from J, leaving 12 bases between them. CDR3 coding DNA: TGCGCCAGCAGCTTGCTGCGGTTGGGAACTGAAGCTTTCTTT. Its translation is CASSLLRLGTEAFF.

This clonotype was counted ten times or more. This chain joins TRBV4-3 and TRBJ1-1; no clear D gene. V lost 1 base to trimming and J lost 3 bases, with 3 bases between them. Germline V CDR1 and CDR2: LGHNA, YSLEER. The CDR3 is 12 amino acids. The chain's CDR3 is CASSQGYTEAFF. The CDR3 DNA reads TGCGCCAGCAGCCAAGGGTACACTGAAGCTTTCTTT.

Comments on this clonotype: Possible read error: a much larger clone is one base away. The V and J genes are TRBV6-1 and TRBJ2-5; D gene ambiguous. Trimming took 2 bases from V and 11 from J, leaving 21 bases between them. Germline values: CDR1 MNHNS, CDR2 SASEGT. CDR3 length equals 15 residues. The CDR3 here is CASSEPGGASDEQYF. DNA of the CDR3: TGTGCCAGCAGTGAACCCGGCGGTGCAAGCGATGAGCAGTACTTC.

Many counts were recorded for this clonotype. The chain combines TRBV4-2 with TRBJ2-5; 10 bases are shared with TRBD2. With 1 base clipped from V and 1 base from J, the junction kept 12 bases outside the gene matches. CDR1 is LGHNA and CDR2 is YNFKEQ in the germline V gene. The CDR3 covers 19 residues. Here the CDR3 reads CASSQAFASGGLLQETQYF. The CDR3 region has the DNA TGTGCCAGCAGCCAAGCTTTCGCTAGCGGGGGCCTCCTCCAAGAGACCCAGTACTTC.

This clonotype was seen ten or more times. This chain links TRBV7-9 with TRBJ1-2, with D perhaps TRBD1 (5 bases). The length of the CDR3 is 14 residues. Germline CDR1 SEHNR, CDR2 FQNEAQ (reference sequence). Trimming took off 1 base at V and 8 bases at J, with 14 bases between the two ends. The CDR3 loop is CASSLVWDAGGYTF. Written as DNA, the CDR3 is TGTGCCAGCAGCTTAGTATGGGACGCCGGCGGCTACACCTTC.

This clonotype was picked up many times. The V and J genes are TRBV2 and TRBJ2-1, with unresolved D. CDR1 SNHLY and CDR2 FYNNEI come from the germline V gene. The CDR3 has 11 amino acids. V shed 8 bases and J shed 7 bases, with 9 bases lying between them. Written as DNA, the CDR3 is TGTGCCAGCCCATCTAGAAATGAGCAGTTCTTC. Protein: CASPSRNEQFF.

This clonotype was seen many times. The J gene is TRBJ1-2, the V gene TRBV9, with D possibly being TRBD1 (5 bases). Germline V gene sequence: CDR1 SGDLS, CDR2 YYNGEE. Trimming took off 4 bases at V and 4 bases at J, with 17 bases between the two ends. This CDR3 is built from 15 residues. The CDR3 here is CASSPGGGEFYGYTF. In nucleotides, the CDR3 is TGTGCCAGCAGCCCCGGGGGGGGAGAGTTCTATGGCTACACCTTC.

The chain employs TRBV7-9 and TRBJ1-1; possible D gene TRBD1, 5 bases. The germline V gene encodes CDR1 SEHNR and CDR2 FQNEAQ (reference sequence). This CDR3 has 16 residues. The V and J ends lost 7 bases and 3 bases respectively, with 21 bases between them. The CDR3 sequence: CASTSLGAGWDTEAFF. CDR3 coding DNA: TGTGCCAGCACCTCATTAGGGGCCGGGTGGGACACTGAAGCTTTCTTT.

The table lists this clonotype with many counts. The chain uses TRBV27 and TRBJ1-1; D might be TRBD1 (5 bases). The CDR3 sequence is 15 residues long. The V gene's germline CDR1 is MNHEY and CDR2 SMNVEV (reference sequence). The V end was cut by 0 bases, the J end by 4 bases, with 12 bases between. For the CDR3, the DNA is TGTGCCAGCAGTTTATCGCTCGGGGCACTCACTGAAGCTTTCTTT. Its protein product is CASSLSLGALTEAFF.

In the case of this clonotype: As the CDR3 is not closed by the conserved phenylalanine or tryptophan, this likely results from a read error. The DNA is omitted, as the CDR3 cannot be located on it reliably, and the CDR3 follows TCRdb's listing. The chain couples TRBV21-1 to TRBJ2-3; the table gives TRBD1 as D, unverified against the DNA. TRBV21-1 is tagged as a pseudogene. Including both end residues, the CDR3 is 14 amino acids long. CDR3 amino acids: CASSKGSPSNTQYV.

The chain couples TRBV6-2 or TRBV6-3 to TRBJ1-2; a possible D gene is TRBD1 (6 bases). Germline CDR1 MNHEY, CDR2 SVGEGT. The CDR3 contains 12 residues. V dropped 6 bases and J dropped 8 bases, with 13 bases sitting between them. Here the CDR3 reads CASSPSGEGYTF. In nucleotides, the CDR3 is TGTGCCAGCAGCCCCTCAGGGGAAGGCTACACCTTC.

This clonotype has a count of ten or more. For the CDR3, the DNA is TGTGCCAGCAGCTTACCCGGAGGGGCGGACGAGACCCAGTACTTC. Its translation: CASSLPGGADETQYF. The chain employs TRBV7-2 and TRBJ2-5; weak D call: TRBD2 (6 bases). Germline V lookup: CDR1 SGHTA, CDR2 FQGNSA. Trimming stripped 2 bases from V and 5 bases from J, with 15 bases between. This CDR3 has 15 residues.

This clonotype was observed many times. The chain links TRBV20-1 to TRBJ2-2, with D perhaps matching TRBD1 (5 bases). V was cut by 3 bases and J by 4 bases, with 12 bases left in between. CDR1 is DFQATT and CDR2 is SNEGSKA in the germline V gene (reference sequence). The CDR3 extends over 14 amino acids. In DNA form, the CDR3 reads TGCAGTGCTAGGAAAGCAGGGCGCACCGGGGAGCTGTTTTTT. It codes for CSARKAGRTGELFF.

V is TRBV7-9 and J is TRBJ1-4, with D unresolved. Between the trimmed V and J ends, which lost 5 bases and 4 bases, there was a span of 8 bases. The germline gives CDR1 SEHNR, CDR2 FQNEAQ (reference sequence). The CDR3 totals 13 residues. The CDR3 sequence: CASSPVVNEKLFF. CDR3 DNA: TGTGCCAGCAGCCCCGTGGTTAATGAAAAACTGTTTTTT.

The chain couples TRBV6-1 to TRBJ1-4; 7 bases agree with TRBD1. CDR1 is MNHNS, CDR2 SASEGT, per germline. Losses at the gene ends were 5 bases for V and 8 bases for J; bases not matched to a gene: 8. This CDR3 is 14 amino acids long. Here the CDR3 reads CASSLRTGDEKLFF. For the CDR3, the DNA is TGTGCCAGCAGTCTTCGGACAGGCGACGAAAAACTGTTTTTT.

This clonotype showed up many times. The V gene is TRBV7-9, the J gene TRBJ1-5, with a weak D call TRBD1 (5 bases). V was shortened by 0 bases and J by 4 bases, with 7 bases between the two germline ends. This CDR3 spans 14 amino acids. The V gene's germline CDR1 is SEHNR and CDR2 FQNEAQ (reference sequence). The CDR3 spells CASSLAGANQPQHF. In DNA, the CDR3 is TGTGCCAGCAGCTTAGCCGGGGCGAATCAGCCCCAGCATTTT.

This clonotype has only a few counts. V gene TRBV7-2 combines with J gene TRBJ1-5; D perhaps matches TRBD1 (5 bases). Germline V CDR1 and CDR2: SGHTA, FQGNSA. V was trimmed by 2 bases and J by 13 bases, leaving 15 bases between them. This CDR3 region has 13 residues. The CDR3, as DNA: TGTGCCAGCAGCTTACAAGTAGGGACGGGTCAGCATTTT. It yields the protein CASSLQVGTGQHF.